This T cell receptor (beta chain) was recorded in a study of HIV-infected patients and healthy controls. Turning to this clonotype: The target antigen is unknown.

500 ng RNA was reverse transcribed with alpha and beta constant-region primers. Each of the alpha and beta chains got its own library through chain-specific third strand synthesis with indices. Each molecule carried a 12-nucleotide identifier made of two joined random hexamers added before amplification. From the 5' RACE reads, TCRdb called clonotypes with MiXCR, one entry per CDR3 protein. Of approximately 22,000 distinct CDR3 sequences in the sample, 8% to 10% were seen once. All unsorted peripheral T cells were captured because whole blood was used without fractionation. Per the germline V gene, CDR1 is DFQATT and CDR2 is SNEGSKA (reference sequence). The CDR3 sequence is 14 residues long. After removal of 5 bases from V and 6 bases from J, the junction contained 8 bases not matched to a gene. Study-wide findings and caveats: HIV-infected patients and controls differed significantly in mean usage of eight alpha and eight beta V genes. In healthy controls, MAIT alpha CDR3s were common; in HIV+ repertoires, severely depleted. HIV-infected repertoires had significantly higher mean Gini indices than controls, possibly reflecting oligoclonality.

The sequence was obtained from an adult in good health. The V gene is TRBV20-1, the J gene TRBJ1-4; 8 bases map to TRBD1. The specimen sequenced was blood. The CDR3 bases are TGCAGTGCTTCTTCCGAGACAGGGGATGAAAAACTGTTTTTT. Translation gives CSASSETGDEKLFF.